The 31 T cell receptor beta chains reported below all come from one sample, sequenced in a study of molecular identifiers for immune sequencing clone quantification. TCRdb independently ran MiXCR on the PCR reads; one entry per CDR3 protein. This sample yields 70,000 to 95,000 distinct CDR3 sequences, of which around 20% are seen a single time; about 0.85% belongs to the top ten. Sequencing was carried out using naive CD8+ T cells from blood, with Jurkat cell RNA spiked in. Subset indicated: FACS-sorted CD8+CD4-CCR7+CD45RA+ naive T cells. Source of these receptors: a human donor in good health. Some libraries in this study had Jurkat cell RNA spiked in.

The rearrangement joins TRBV6-4 to TRBJ2-1, with 12 bases matching TRBD2. Per the germline V gene, CDR1 is MRHNA and CDR2 is SNTAGT. Germline trimming cut 8 bases from V and 14 bases from J; bases unmatched to any gene: 7. This CDR3 has 12 amino acids. As DNA, the CDR3 is TGTGCCAGCGGTCTAGCGGGAGGGCCGGAGTTCTTC. Its translation is CASGLAGGPEFF.

Comments on this clonotype: The CDR3 does not end in the conserved phenylalanine or tryptophan, so this is likely a read error. The chain couples TRBV9 to TRBJ2-3, with D possibly TRBD2 on 5 matching bases. Germline CDR1 is SGDLS and CDR2 is YYNGEE. Trimming took off 6 bases at V and 4 bases at J, with 9 bases between the two ends. The CDR3 sequence is 12 residues long. CDR3 sequence reads: CASTGDSDTQYL. The CDR3, as DNA: TGTGCCAGCACCGGGGATTCAGATACGCAGTATCTT.

A remark on this clonotype: A much larger clonotype is one base distant, so this may be a read error. The CDR3 coding sequence is TGTGCCAGCATCGAACATGGCTACGCCTTC. Translating gives CASIEHGYAF. The chain uses TRBV13 and TRBJ1-2, with D unresolved. Germline-derived CDR1 and CDR2 are PRHDT and FYEKMQ (reference sequence). The CDR3 loop spans 10 amino acids.

A remark on this clonotype: This may arise from a read error, as a much more abundant clone is one base away. The chain has TRBV30 and TRBJ2-2, with 7 nucleotides matching TRBD1. Germline lookup yields CDR1 GTSNPN and CDR2 SVGIG (reference sequence). The junction had 12 bases not matched to a gene; V was cut back by 8 bases and J by 6 bases. The CDR3 extends over 14 amino acids. The CDR3 loop reads CAGDPVQGAGELFF. In DNA, the CDR3 is TGTGCCGGGGACCCGGTCCAGGGGGCCGGGGAGCTGTTTTTT.

This clonotype was seen repeatedly, ten times or more. The chain carries TRBV11-2 and TRBJ2-7, with a weak D call TRBD2 (6 bases). This CDR3 has 12 amino acids. From germline, CDR1 is SGHAT and CDR2 FQNNGV. Trimming left V 5 bases short and J 4 bases short, with 9 bases between. DNA of the CDR3: TGTGCCAGCAGCCTTGGGAGGTACGAGCAGTACTTC. Protein sequence: CASSLGRYEQYF.

Concerning this clonotype: A much larger clone is a single base away; this may be a read error. The chain is built from TRBV6-2 or TRBV6-3 and TRBJ2-2, with 10 nucleotides matching TRBD2. Germline values: CDR1 MNHEY, CDR2 SVGEGT. V lost 2 bases and J lost 4; bases outside the gene matches: 13. There are 19 residues in the CDR3. CDR3 sequence: CASSYQTKGASGSTGELFF. DNA of the CDR3: TGTGCCAGCAGTTACCAAACTAAAGGGGCTAGCGGGAGCACCGGGGAGCTGTTTTTT.

This clonotype was picked up many times. The V gene is TRBV30, the J gene TRBJ2-7; tentatively, D is TRBD2 (6 bases). CDR3 length equals 13 residues. CDR1 GTSNPN and CDR2 SVGIG come from the germline V gene (reference sequence). V lost 2 bases and J lost 3, with 11 bases in between. In DNA form, the CDR3 reads TGTGCCTGGAGTATCGGGGGAGTCTACGAGCAGTACTTC. Amino acid sequence: CAWSIGGVYEQYF.

This clonotype was recorded at least ten times. V and J are TRBV28 and TRBJ2-5; 9 positions match TRBD2. This CDR3 contains 17 residues. The trim removed 5 bases at V and 5 bases at J, leaving 15 bases unmatched. Germline loops: CDR1 MDHEN, CDR2 SYDVKM. The CDR3 DNA follows: TGTGCCAGCAGTATCGAACCTGGACTAGCGCCAGGGGAGACCCAGTACTTC. As protein: CASSIEPGLAPGETQYF.

This clonotype has a count of ten or more. The V and J genes are TRBV12-3 or TRBV12-4 and TRBJ2-7; 9 nucleotides match TRBD1. Unmatched junction bases numbered 7, after V lost 3 bases and J lost 7 bases. This CDR3 contains 14 residues. CDR3 nucleotides: TGTGCCAGCAGTTTCGGGACAGGGACGGAGGAGCAGTACTTC. The encoded protein is CASSFGTGTEEQYF.

This chain connects TRBV13 to TRBJ2-7; 7 bases are a match to TRBD2. This CDR3 spans 15 amino acids. Per the germline V gene, CDR1 is PRHDT and CDR2 is FYEKMQ (reference sequence). The junction had 8 bases not matched to a gene; V was cut back by 5 bases and J by 1 base. CDR3 sequence: CASSPAGTGSYEQYF. The CDR3 DNA sequence: TGTGCCAGCAGCCCAGCGGGGACGGGTTCCTACGAGCAGTACTTC.

A remark on this clonotype: This may stem from a read error, because a much larger clone lies one nucleotide away. This chain joins TRBV20-1 and TRBJ2-7; D is unclear. V lost 1 base and J lost 2, with 9 bases in between. Germline CDR1 is DFQATT and CDR2 is SNEGSKA (reference sequence). There are 13 residues in the CDR3. CDR3 sequence (DNA): TGCAGTGCTAGAGGCCAGACAACCTACGAGCAGTACTTC. This codes for CSARGQTTYEQYF.

Ten or more counts support this clonotype. The CDR3 here is CASSLVVASTDTQYF. In DNA form, the CDR3 reads TGTGCCAGCAGCTTGGTGGTTGCGTCGACAGATACGCAGTATTTT. J is TRBJ2-3 and V is TRBV5-4; the D is unclear. V was cut by 0 bases and J by 3 bases, with 11 bases left in between. The CDR3 runs to 15 residues. Germline values: CDR1 SGHNT, CDR2 YYREEE (reference sequence).

CDR3 DNA sequence: TGCAGCGTTGCCGGGACAGGGATCTCTTGGACAGATACGCAGTATTTT. Translation gives CSVAGTGISWTDTQYF. This chain links TRBV29-1 with TRBJ2-3; TRBD1 matches 9 bases. The V gene's germline CDR1 is SQVTM and CDR2 ANQGSEA. The CDR3 length is 16 residues. V lost 4 bases, J lost 3 bases, and 11 bases stayed unmatched.

The rearrangement joins TRBV29-1 to TRBJ1-1; tentative D call: TRBD1 (5 bases). This CDR3 region has 11 residues. Germline-derived CDR1 and CDR2 are SQVTM and ANQGSEA. Trimming pared 5 bases from V and 7 bases from J, leaving 11 bases between. The CDR3 protein is CSVRDGYEAFF. Here the CDR3 DNA reads TGCAGCGTTAGGGACGGCTATGAAGCTTTCTTT.

This clonotype was seen repeatedly, ten times or more. The chain employs TRBV7-3 and TRBJ1-6, with 8 bases that match TRBD1. V trimming: 5 bases; J trimming: 8 bases; junction bases outside the gene matches: 8. CDR1 and CDR2 (germline): SGHTA, FQGTGA. CDR3 length equals 15 residues. CDR3 loop: CASSPSTGEDSPLHF. The CDR3, as DNA: TGTGCCAGCAGCCCCTCGACAGGGGAGGATTCACCCCTCCACTTT.

The table lists this clonotype with many counts. The rearrangement uses TRBV25-1 and TRBJ1-1; tentative D call: TRBD1 (6 bases). The V end lost 2 bases, the J end lost 5 bases, and 9 bases lay between the germline ends. CDR1 is MGHDK, CDR2 SYGVNS, per germline. This CDR3 comprises 13 residues. CDR3 coding DNA: TGTGCCAGCAGTGAAGGGAGGGGGACTGAAGCTTTCTTT. Its translation: CASSEGRGTEAFF.

In its sample, this clonotype was seen many times. J is TRBJ2-7 and V is TRBV19; D may be TRBD1 or TRBD2 (5 bases each). The V and J ends lost 4 bases and 3 bases respectively, with 16 bases between them. This CDR3 region has 15 residues. CDR1 and CDR2 from the germline V gene are LNHDA and SQIVND (reference sequence). The CDR3 DNA reads as TGTGCCAGTAGTACGGGACCGAGACCATTCTACGAGCAGTACTTC. Amino acids: CASSTGPRPFYEQYF.

In this sample, this clonotype turned up a few times. V and J are TRBV7-9 and TRBJ2-2; perhaps TRBD2 as D (5 bases). The V gene lost 6 bases and the J gene lost 7 bases, with 12 bases spanning the gap. Per the germline V gene, CDR1 is SEHNR and CDR2 is FQNEAQ (reference sequence). The CDR3 totals 13 residues. The CDR3 DNA follows: TGTGCCAGCAGTTACCTAGGAGGCGGGGAGCTGTTTTTT. Protein: CASSYLGGGELFF.

This clonotype occurred many times. This chain joins TRBV29-1 and TRBJ2-3; weak D call: TRBD1 (5 bases). This CDR3 is 16 amino acids long. CDR1 is SQVTM and CDR2 is ANQGSEA in the germline V gene. The V end lost 4 bases, the J end lost 4 bases, and 21 bases lay between the germline ends. The CDR3 region has the DNA TGCAGCGTTGGACAATTTAAGGGGCGAGTCGCAGATACGCAGTATTTT. Amino acids: CSVGQFKGRVADTQYF.

This clonotype was seen repeatedly, ten times or more. The CDR3 DNA sequence: TGTGCCAGCAGCCAAGAGTCCGGAGGTCTATATGAGACCCAGTACTTC. It yields the protein CASSQESGGLYETQYF. The V and J genes are TRBV4-2 and TRBJ2-5; tentatively, D is TRBD2 (5 bases). This CDR3 is 16 amino acids long. The ends were cut back, 0 bases at V and 5 bases at J, with 16 bases in the middle. Germline CDR1 is LGHNA and CDR2 is YNFKEQ.

This clonotype was observed many times. The genes are TRBV7-9 and TRBJ2-7, with D hard to call. The germline V gene has CDR1 SEHNR and CDR2 FQNEAQ (reference sequence). Trimming left V 5 bases short and J 3 bases short, with 5 bases between. The CDR3 spans 11 residues. CDR3 nucleotide sequence: TGTGCCAGCAGCCTAAACTACGAGCAGTACTTC. It codes for CASSLNYEQYF.

This clonotype appeared many times. This rearrangement joins TRBV4-1 to TRBJ1-1; D might be TRBD1 (5 bases). Trimming left V 2 bases short and J 2 bases short, with 15 bases between. The germline V gene has CDR1 MGHRA and CDR2 YSYEKL. The CDR3 is 16 residues long. In DNA form, the CDR3 reads TGCGCCAGCAGCCAATTCCGGGACGGACTTAACACTGAAGCTTTCTTT. It encodes CASSQFRDGLNTEAFF.

This clonotype has ten or more counts. The chain has TRBV5-1 and TRBJ2-1, with 7 bases identical to TRBD2. J was trimmed by 4 bases and V by 4 bases; bases with no gene match: 5. CDR3 length: 14 amino acids. In germline, CDR1 is SGHRS, CDR2 YFSETQ. CDR3 DNA: TGCGCCAGCAGCCTTACTAGCGTGTACAATGAGCAGTTCTTC. Protein: CASSLTSVYNEQFF.

This clonotype was picked up many times. The genes are TRBV27 and TRBJ2-1; 14 bases fit TRBD2. J lost 9 bases, V lost 3 bases, and 13 bases had no gene match. CDR1 MNHEY and CDR2 SMNVEV come from the germline V gene (reference sequence). The CDR3 runs 18 residues. CDR3 nucleotide sequence: TGTGCCAGCAGTTTCCTCATCCCGGGACTAGCGGGAGAAGGTGAGCAGTTCTTC. Translating gives CASSFLIPGLAGEGEQFF.

This clonotype showed up many times. This rearrangement joins TRBV7-6 to TRBJ1-1, with D unresolved. The V gene lost 2 bases and the J gene lost 4 bases, with 20 bases spanning the gap. There are 17 residues in the CDR3. The germline V gene has CDR1 SGHVS and CDR2 FNYEAQ. Here the CDR3 DNA reads TGTGCCAGCAGCTTAAGGAGTGTAGGTGCGACGGGCACTGAAGCTTTCTTT. Protein product: CASSLRSVGATGTEAFF.

At least ten counts were recorded for this clonotype. The chain links TRBV18 to TRBJ1-1, with D possibly matching TRBD1 (5 bases). CDR1 is KGHSH and CDR2 is LQKENI in the germline V gene. V lost 0 bases to trimming and J lost 7 bases, with 21 bases between them. The CDR3 consists of 17 residues. CDR3 in DNA: TGTGCCAGCTCACCACCGTTCTTAGGCGAGGGGATTGGTGAAGCTTTCTTT. This gives the protein CASSPPFLGEGIGEAFF.

At least ten counts were recorded for this clonotype. This rearrangement joins TRBV9 to TRBJ2-5, with 12 nucleotides matching TRBD1. The CDR3 is made up of 15 amino acids. Germline V gene lookup returns CDR1 SGDLS and CDR2 YYNGEE. The ends lost 3 bases at V and 4 bases at J; junction bases unmatched: 4. The CDR3 loop reads CASSAGTGGVETQYF. DNA of the CDR3: TGTGCCAGCAGCGCCGGGACAGGGGGCGTAGAGACCCAGTACTTC.

This clonotype came up many times. V and J are TRBV14 and TRBJ2-7; unclear D gene. CDR3 length: 11 residues. Per the germline V gene, CDR1 is SGHDN and CDR2 is FVKESK. Trimming removed 1 base at V and 4 bases at J, with 2 bases between. Here the CDR3 DNA reads TGTGCCAGCAGCCAAGCTTACGAGCAGTACTTC. This encodes CASSQAYEQYF.

A note on this clonotype: One junction end does not reproduce the germline sequence, and a read error may be involved. The V and J genes are TRBV27 and TRBJ2-2; tentatively, D is TRBD2 (5 bases). Germline V gene sequence: CDR1 MNHEY, CDR2 SMNVEV (reference sequence). This CDR3 is 15 amino acids long. CDR3 nucleotides: TGTGCCAGCAGTTTGAAGGGTACCTATTTCGGGGAGCTGTCTTTT. This translates into CASSLKGTYFGELSF.

This clonotype was counted ten times or more. The chain links TRBV25-1 to TRBJ2-7; 8 bases are shared with TRBD2. The V and J ends lost 3 bases and 0 bases, in that order; junction bases with no gene match: 7. The CDR3 spans 16 residues. Germline CDR1 reads MGHDK; CDR2 reads SYGVNS. The CDR3 here is CASSDVAGIFSYEQYF. The CDR3 DNA is TGTGCCAGCAGTGATGTAGCGGGGATCTTCTCCTACGAGCAGTACTTC.

This clonotype was observed many times. The chain recombines TRBV7-2 with TRBJ2-1; D is undetermined. Germline V CDR1 and CDR2: SGHTA, FQGNSA. The CDR3 runs 12 residues. V lost 5 bases and J 6 bases, leaving 8 bases between the germline ends. The CDR3 sequence is CASSPLGNEQFF. CDR3 sequence (DNA): TGTGCCAGCAGCCCCTTGGGCAATGAGCAGTTCTTC.